The clone carrying this TCR beta chain showed up just once. As yet, its antigen is unknown. The source of the sample is a study of T cell responses to AZD1222 COVID-19 vaccine. Looking at the study overall: Analysis merged second doses at about 4 or about 12 weeks. General observations from the study: Clonal diversity was possibly underestimated, and white British individuals and females predominated among donors. Baseline antibody screening turned up just a handful of seropositive AZD1222 recipients.

TCRdb's table, derived via immunoSEQ multiplex PCR, lists solely in-frame clones and lacks some. The sample has tens of thousands of clones, roughly 86% seen once. The CDR3 loop spans 16 amino acids. The V end was cut by 2 bases, the J end by 0 bases, with 12 bases between. Germline V CDR1 and CDR2: SGDLS, YYNGEE. The sequence was obtained from an adult in good health. The specimen was peripheral blood, collected on day 0 of AZD1222 vaccination. The chain joins TRBV9 to TRBJ2-1; D gene uncertain. The CDR3 loop is CASSVSETSSYNEQFF. The CDR3 DNA is TGTGCCAGCAGCGTCAGTGAAACGAGCTCCTACAATGAGCAGTTCTTC.